One sample yielded the 23 T cell receptor beta chains listed below, sequenced in a study of blood T cell repertoires in COVID-19. The assay was immunoSEQ multiplex PCR, and TCRdb's table has in-frame clones only and misses some. The sample lists 200,000 to 250,000 clones; 65% to 90% were seen once. The sequenced material came from peripheral blood. The source is a woman between 45 and 60 years old with acute or convalescent COVID-19.

J is TRBJ1-6 and V is TRBV2; D is uncertain. There are 13 residues in the CDR3. Germline CDR1 reads SNHLY; CDR2 reads FYNNEI. V was shortened by 3 bases and J by 10 bases, with 10 bases between the two germline ends. In DNA form, the CDR3 reads TGTGCCAGCAGTGACCAGGTCACGTCACCCCTCCACTTT. Encoded protein: CASSDQVTSPLHF.

V usage is TRBV3-1 (or the pseudogene TRBV3-2) and J usage is TRBJ2-7, with 7 bases identical to TRBD2. CDR1 and CDR2 (germline): LGHDT, YNNKEL (reference sequence). The V gene end was trimmed by 1 base and the J gene end by 6 bases; junction bases not matched to a gene: 3. The CDR3 is 13 amino acids. In DNA form, the CDR3 reads TGTGCCAGCAGCCAAGGCGGGAGACGCGAGCAGTACTTC. It codes for CASSQGGRREQYF.

This clone was detected a few times. The V gene is TRBV2, the J gene TRBJ2-4, with unresolved D. In germline, CDR1 is SNHLY, CDR2 FYNNEI. Trimming pared 5 bases from V and 0 bases from J, leaving 14 bases between. The CDR3 length is 16 residues. CDR3 loop: CASSSDSRLAKNIQYF. CDR3 sequence (DNA): TGTGCCAGCAGTAGCGACTCTAGACTAGCCAAAAACATTCAGTACTTC.

This chain uses TRBV7-3 with TRBJ1-2; the D gene is possibly TRBD1 (5 bases). Germline V gene data show CDR1 as SGHTA and CDR2 as FQGTGA. V lost 4 bases, J lost 7 bases, and 10 bases lay in between. The CDR3 is 12 residues long. CDR3 sequence: CASSSHGGGYTF. The DNA of the CDR3 is TGTGCCAGCAGCTCTCACGGGGGTGGCTACACCTTC. The full variable domain, in which reference TRBV7-3 and TRBJ1-2 provide the parts outside the CDR3, is GAGVSQTPSNKVTEKGKYVELRCDPISGHTALYWYRQSLGQGPEFLIYFQGTGAADDSGLPNDRFFAVRPEGSVSTLKIQRTERGDSAVYLCASSSHGGGYTFGSGTRLTVV.

The V gene is TRBV15, the J gene TRBJ1-3, with 8 bases identical to TRBD1. CDR3 length: 17 residues. The ends lost 2 bases at V and 2 bases at J; junction bases unmatched: 8. Germline V gene lookup returns CDR1 LNHNV and CDR2 YYDKDF (reference sequence). The CDR3 is CATSRPRTGGPGNTIYF. CDR3 sequence (DNA): TGTGCCACCAGCAGACCCCGAACAGGGGGTCCTGGAAACACCATATATTTT.

The CDR3 reads CASNDRGTLYGYTF. CDR3 sequence (DNA): TGTGCCAGCAACGACAGGGGCACCCTCTATGGCTACACCTTC. J is TRBJ1-2 and V is TRBV7-2; 8 positions match TRBD1. V was clipped by 7 bases and J by 4 bases; unmatched bases: 8. The germline gives CDR1 SGHTA, CDR2 FQGNSA. The CDR3 sequence is 14 residues long.

V usage is TRBV5-4 and J usage is TRBJ2-1; TRBD1 might be the D (6 bases). The CDR3 is made up of 14 amino acids. Germline assignment: CDR1 SGHNT and CDR2 YYREEE (reference sequence). Trimming left V 4 bases short and J 3 bases short, with 11 bases between. The CDR3 here is CASSPYRDYNEQFF. As DNA, the CDR3 is TGTGCCAGCAGCCCGTACAGGGACTACAATGAGCAGTTCTTC.

The chain employs TRBV27 and TRBJ2-1, with 8 bases lining up with TRBD1. With 4 bases clipped from V and 4 bases from J, the junction kept 9 bases outside the gene matches. The CDR3 has 16 residues. Germline CDR1 and CDR2: MNHEY and SMNVEV (reference sequence). The DNA of the CDR3 is TGTGCCAGCAGTTGGTCCGTCGACAGGGGATACAATGAGCAGTTCTTC. It encodes CASSWSVDRGYNEQFF.

The V and J genes are TRBV2 and TRBJ2-7; TRBD1 is a possible D gene (5 bases). The germline V and J ends were trimmed by 8 bases and 0 bases, with 14 bases remaining between them. The germline V gene has CDR1 SNHLY and CDR2 FYNNEI. The CDR3 runs 14 residues. CDR3 in amino acids: CASHRPTDSYEQYF. The CDR3, as DNA: TGTGCCAGCCACCGACCGACAGACTCCTACGAGCAGTACTTC.

The chain is built from TRBV12-3 or TRBV12-4 and TRBJ2-1; D might be TRBD2 (6 bases). The germline V and J ends were trimmed by 5 bases and 6 bases, with 8 bases remaining between them. The CDR3 runs 12 residues. CDR3 residues: CASSPSANEQFF. In DNA, the CDR3 is TGTGCCAGCAGTCCTAGCGCCAATGAGCAGTTCTTC.

J is TRBJ2-3 and V is TRBV9; D may be TRBD2 (6 bases). This CDR3 contains 15 residues. Germline lookup yields CDR1 SGDLS and CDR2 YYNGEE. Trimming took 4 bases from V and 5 from J, leaving 17 bases between them. CDR3 loop: CASSPRGGQGDTQYF. CDR3 coding DNA: TGTGCCAGCAGCCCCCGGGGAGGCCAAGGAGATACGCAGTATTTT.

V is TRBV15 and J is TRBJ2-5; TRBD2 matches at 8 bases. Trimming cost V 0 bases and J 6 bases; bases outside gene matches: 6. Germline V gives CDR1 LNHNV, CDR2 YYDKDF (reference sequence). The CDR3 is 15 amino acids. The CDR3 nucleotides are TGTGCCACCAGCAGAGACCGGGGGGGCCCCAAGACCCAGTACTTC. This translates into CATSRDRGGPKTQYF.

The V and J genes are TRBV14 and TRBJ1-1; D gene unclear. Trimming removed 4 bases at V and 5 bases at J, with 5 bases between. Germline assignment: CDR1 SGHDN and CDR2 FVKESK. This CDR3 spans 11 amino acids. The CDR3 sequence is CASSPGTEAFF. The CDR3 coding sequence is TGTGCCAGCAGCCCCGGGACTGAAGCTTTCTTT.

CDR3 in amino acids: CASSLLAGAEAFF. The CDR3 DNA sequence: TGTGCCAGCAGTTTACTCGCAGGGGCTGAAGCTTTCTTT. The chain links TRBV12-3 or TRBV12-4 to TRBJ1-1, with D maybe TRBD1 (6 bases). The V end was cut by 2 bases, the J end by 6 bases, with 10 bases between. This CDR3 spans 13 amino acids.

The rearrangement uses TRBV9 and TRBJ2-4; 9 bases fit TRBD1. Germline V gene data show CDR1 as SGDLS and CDR2 as YYNGEE. After removal of 0 bases from V and 7 bases from J, the junction contained 5 bases not matched to a gene. The CDR3 is 15 amino acids. The CDR3 coding sequence is TGTGCCAGCAGCGTAGGGGACAGGGTTCAGAACATTCAGTACTTC. Its translation is CASSVGDRVQNIQYF.

The chain employs TRBV6-5 and TRBJ2-3, with 13 bases that match TRBD2. V shed 2 bases, J shed 6 bases, and the junction held 5 bases outside the gene matches. CDR1 and CDR2 (germline): MNHEY, SVGAGI. The CDR3 consists of 16 residues. The CDR3 nucleotides read TGTGCCAGCAGTTACGGGGGACTAGCGGGAAGGGATACGCAGTATTTT. Protein product: CASSYGGLAGRDTQYF.

As regards this clone: An end of the junction differs from the germline gene, which may be a read error. The chain couples TRBV29-1 to TRBJ1-3, with a possible D match to TRBD1 (5 bases). The CDR3 length is 12 residues. CDR1 is SQVTM and CDR2 is ANQGSEA in the germline V gene. This CDR3 reads CSVEGGGDRENF. The DNA of the CDR3 is TGCAGCGTTGAGGGGGGAGGGGACCGGGAAAATTTT.

This chain connects TRBV25-1 to TRBJ1-2; no definite D call. Per germline, CDR1 MGHDK and CDR2 SYGVNS. CDR3 length: 14 residues. V was pared by 1 base and J by 7 bases, with 13 bases between. Here the CDR3 reads CASSESWSAGGYTF. The CDR3 DNA reads TGTGCCAGCAGTGAATCTTGGTCGGCGGGTGGCTACACCTTC.

This clone has just one count. The chain uses TRBV19 and TRBJ2-2, with 11 nucleotides matching TRBD1. CDR3 length equals 16 residues. V lost 5 bases, J lost 4 bases, and 6 bases stayed unmatched. In germline, CDR1 is LNHDA, CDR2 SQIVND (reference sequence). The DNA of the CDR3 is TGTGCCAGTAGTCTTGCCGGGACAGGGGGCACCGGGGAGCTGTTTTTT. Its translation is CASSLAGTGGTGELFF.

J is TRBJ2-2 and V is TRBV6-5; D gene ambiguous. The CDR3 loop spans 13 amino acids. Germline CDR1 MNHEY, CDR2 SVGAGI. V was pared by 7 bases and J by 1 base, with 7 bases between. The CDR3 region has the DNA TGTGCCAGCATGCCCGGGAACACCGGGGAGCTGTTTTTT. It encodes CASMPGNTGELFF.

This clone was counted only a few times. The J gene is TRBJ1-1, the V gene TRBV4-3, with TRBD1 as a possible D gene (5 bases). Germline V CDR1 and CDR2: LGHNA, YSLEER. V was trimmed by 0 bases and J by 10 bases, leaving 12 bases between them. CDR3 length equals 13 residues. The CDR3 here is CASSQEKGLAAFF. The CDR3 bases are TGCGCCAGCAGCCAAGAGAAGGGGTTGGCAGCTTTCTTT.

On this clone itself: This CDR3 is also generated by other DNA sequences in the sample. The chain links TRBV11-2 to TRBJ1-1, with D perhaps matching TRBD1 (5 bases). The V gene lost 0 bases and the J gene lost 5 bases, with 7 bases spanning the gap. Germline V gene data show CDR1 as SGHAT and CDR2 as FQNNGV. CDR3 size: 13 residues. CDR3 amino acids: CASSLDRDTEAFF. The CDR3 bases are TGTGCCAGCAGCTTAGACAGGGATACTGAAGCTTTCTTT.

The CDR3 region is CASSQVLSGDYNEQFF. The CDR3 DNA reads TGCGCCAGCAGCCAAGTTTTATCAGGCGACTACAATGAGCAGTTCTTC. The V gene is TRBV4-1, the J gene TRBJ2-1; D gene unclear. V lost 1 base to trimming and J lost 3 bases, with 13 bases between them. Germline V gene lookup returns CDR1 MGHRA and CDR2 YSYEKL. The CDR3 has 16 amino acids.